The TCR beta chain described here comes from a study of blood T cell repertoires in COVID-19. Study-wide context: Sites in the United States, Italy and Spain provided acute and convalescent COVID-19 samples. PBMCs, B-cell-depleted T cells, or T cells were the source of the cDNA or gDNA that made up the material.

The CDR3 is made up of 15 amino acids. CDR1 is LNHNV and CDR2 is YYDKDF in the germline V gene (reference sequence). V lost 1 base and J 8 bases, leaving 15 bases between the germline ends. As handled by the study authors: Estimation of nucleated cell counts relied on the amplification of reference gene primers. Method: immunoSEQ multiplex PCR; TCRdb's copy keeps in-frame clones and lacks some. Clone size and V and J calls were adopted from that table, with D and trimming inferred from the DNA. This sample has 70,000 or so clones, with around 86% found just once. This clonotype originated in a woman aged 18-29 years with acute or convalescent COVID-19. The rearrangement uses TRBV15 and TRBJ2-1; D may be TRBD2 (7 bases). Sequenced input: peripheral blood. The CDR3 loop is CATSRVQLGGDEQFF. CDR3 coding DNA: TGTGCCACCAGCAGAGTCCAGCTAGGGGGGGATGAGCAGTTCTTC.